These 20 T cell receptor beta chains share one sample of origin, sequenced in a study of memory CD4+ T cells and cytomegalovirus serostatus. The sort gate was single viable CD3+CD4+CD8-CD45RO+ cells for memory CD4+ T cells. This table comes from immunoSEQ multiplex PCR, and its TCRdb copy is limited to in-frame clones, with some not included. The sample holds about 50,000 clones, 65% to 85% seen once. Sequencing input: memory CD4+ T cells from blood. The receptors shown here come from an adult in good health and CMV-seronegative.

The chain links TRBV19 to TRBJ1-5, with 8 bases that match TRBD1. The CDR3 totals 15 residues. Germline V lookup: CDR1 LNHDA, CDR2 SQIVND (reference sequence). V was pared by 3 bases and J by 0 bases, with 1 base of the junction left unmatched. The CDR3 nucleotides read TGTGCCAGTAGTATGGGACAGGTTAGCAATCAGCCCCAGCATTTT. It specifies CASSMGQVSNQPQHF.

J is TRBJ2-7 and V is TRBV4-1; possible D gene TRBD2, 6 bases. The CDR3 extends over 13 amino acids. Germline CDR1 reads MGHRA; CDR2 reads YSYEKL. The V end lost 0 bases, the J end lost 6 bases, and 9 bases lay between the germline ends. As DNA, the CDR3 is TGCGCCAGCAGCCAAGATGCCGGGGGCGAGCAGTACTTC. As protein: CASSQDAGGEQYF.

J is TRBJ1-2 and V is TRBV10-3; 8 nucleotides line up with TRBD1. V lost 0 bases and J lost 0; bases outside the gene matches: 9. The CDR3 loop spans 18 amino acids. CDR1 and CDR2 from the germline V gene are ENHRY and SYGVKD. This CDR3 reads CAISESDRAYQANYGYTF. Here the CDR3 DNA reads TGTGCCATCAGTGAGTCGGACAGGGCCTACCAAGCTAACTATGGCTACACCTTC.

The CDR3 here is CASSEEAGAQPQHF. CDR3 DNA sequence: TGTGCCAGCAGTGAGGAGGCGGGGGCTCAGCCCCAGCATTTT. The rearrangement joins TRBV2 to TRBJ1-5, with a weak D call TRBD1 (6 bases). Germline loops: CDR1 SNHLY, CDR2 FYNNEI. The CDR3 consists of 14 residues. Trimming cost V 3 bases and J 6 bases, with 12 bases left between them. Variable domain in full (rest from reference TRBV2 and TRBJ1-5): EPEVTQTPSHQVTQMGQEVILRCVPISNHLYFYWYRQILGQKVEFLVSFYNNEISEKSEIFDDQFSVERPDGSNFTLKIRSTKLEDSAMYFCASSEEAGAQPQHFGDGTRLSIL.

This clone was counted only a few times. J is TRBJ1-2 and V is TRBV7-9; D gene ambiguous. The V gene lost 1 base and the J gene lost 7 bases, with 16 bases spanning the gap. From germline, CDR1 is SEHNR and CDR2 FQNEAQ (reference sequence). The CDR3 is 15 residues long. Here the CDR3 reads CASSLDDSGWFGYTF. The CDR3 DNA follows: TGTGCCAGCAGCTTAGACGACTCGGGGTGGTTTGGCTACACCTTC. The full variable domain, rest sourced from reference TRBV7-9 and TRBJ1-2, is DTGVSQNPRHKITKRGQNVTFRCDPISEHNRLYWYRQTLGQGPEFLTYFQNEAQLEKSRLLSDRFSAERPKGSFSTLEIQRTEQGDSAMYLCASSLDDSGWFGYTFGSGTRLTVV.

The table lists this clone with a few counts. The rearrangement joins TRBV2 to TRBJ1-5; D perhaps matches TRBD1 (5 bases). Germline V gives CDR1 SNHLY, CDR2 FYNNEI. This CDR3 region has 15 residues. V lost 5 bases, J lost 0 bases, and 11 bases lay in between. CDR3 DNA sequence: TGTGCCAGCAGTTTGACAGAGTATAGCAATCAGCCCCAGCATTTT. Protein product: CASSLTEYSNQPQHF.

The chain links TRBV27 to TRBJ1-1, with TRBD1 as a possible D gene (5 bases). Deletions cut 8 bases from V and 7 bases from J, with 17 bases between. Germline CDR1 is MNHEY and CDR2 is SMNVEV (reference sequence). CDR3 size: 13 residues. CDR3 coding DNA: TGTGCCAGCGCGTCTTGGTTGGGGGGTGAAGCTTTCTTT. Its translation is CASASWLGGEAFF.

This CDR3 is CASRTVQDSNQPQHF. CDR3 DNA sequence: TGTGCCAGCAGGACAGTTCAAGATAGCAATCAGCCCCAGCATTTT. The rearrangement joins TRBV6-1 to TRBJ1-5; D is perhaps TRBD1 (5 bases). CDR1 and CDR2 from the germline V gene are MNHNS and SASEGT. CDR3 length: 15 amino acids. Trimming pared 6 bases from V and 0 bases from J, leaving 12 bases between.

The chain combines TRBV7-2 with TRBJ1-2; perhaps TRBD1 as D (6 bases). V lost 4 bases, J lost 3 bases, and 12 bases lay in between. The CDR3 extends over 14 amino acids. In germline, CDR1 is SGHTA, CDR2 FQGNSA. The CDR3 region has the DNA TGTGCCAGCAGCTCCACGGGGGCCCACTATGGCTACACCTTC. Its translation is CASSSTGAHYGYTF.

This clone was found a few times. This specimen includes other DNA sequences encoding the same CDR3. This CDR3 reads CASSLDSTNEKLFF. CDR3 sequence (DNA): TGCGCCAGCAGCTTGGATTCAACTAATGAAAAACTGTTTTTT. J is TRBJ1-4 and V is TRBV5-1; D call uncertain. This CDR3 spans 14 amino acids. Germline loops: CDR1 SGHRS, CDR2 YFSETQ. V gave up 0 bases and J gave up 0 bases, with 3 bases separating them. The full variable domain, in which reference TRBV5-1 and TRBJ1-4 provide the parts outside the CDR3, is KAGVTQTPRYLIKTRGQQVTLSCSPISGHRSVSWYQQTPGQGLQFLFEYFSETQRNKGNFPGRFSGRQFSNSRSEMNVSTLELGDSALYLCASSLDSTNEKLFFGSGTQLSVL.

The chain is built from TRBV7-9 and TRBJ1-1, with D unresolved. The CDR3 runs to 15 residues. V lost 1 base, J lost 5 bases, and 14 bases lay in between. Germline V gene sequence: CDR1 SEHNR, CDR2 FQNEAQ (reference sequence). Written as DNA, the CDR3 is TGTGCCAGCAGCTTAGAGGGCGGGGTTTCTACTGAAGCTTTCTTT. Translating it yields CASSLEGGVSTEAFF.

Here the CDR3 DNA reads TGTGCCAGCAGATACCCCCAGGGTGGGGCTTTCTTT. The encoded protein is CASRYPQGGAFF. V is TRBV6-1 and J is TRBJ1-1, with D possibly being TRBD1 (5 bases). CDR1 and CDR2 (germline): MNHNS, SASEGT. V was cut by 6 bases and J by 11 bases, with 16 bases left in between. CDR3 length: 12 amino acids.

A word on this clone: The sample holds other DNA sequences that translate to the same CDR3. This chain links TRBV19 with TRBJ2-5; D gene uncertain. Trimming took 6 bases from V and 2 from J, leaving 4 bases between them. The CDR3 totals 11 residues. Germline V lookup: CDR1 LNHDA, CDR2 SQIVND (reference sequence). In DNA form, the CDR3 reads TGTGCCAGTAGGGGTCAAGAGACCCAGTACTTC. Translation: CASRGQETQYF.

A single count supports this clone. The V call is TRBV5-6, the J call TRBJ2-7, with TRBD1 identical over 7 bases. The V and J ends lost 5 bases and 0 bases, in that order; junction bases with no gene match: 2. Germline assignment: CDR1 SGHDT and CDR2 YYEEEE. The CDR3 is made up of 13 amino acids. The CDR3 region has the DNA TGTGCCAGCAGGGACAGGAACTCCTACGAGCAGTACTTC. This gives the protein CASRDRNSYEQYF. The full variable domain, its missing parts supplied by reference TRBV5-6 and TRBJ2-7, is DAGVTQSPTHLIKTRGQQVTLRCSPKSGHDTVSWYQQALGQGPQFIFQYYEEEERQRGNFPDRFSGHQFPNYSSELNVNALLLGDSALYLCASRDRNSYEQYFGPGTRLTVT.

The J gene is TRBJ1-2, the V gene TRBV5-8; no clear D. V was cut by 5 bases and J by 5 bases, with 13 bases left in between. The length of the CDR3 is 13 residues. The germline gives CDR1 SGHTS, CDR2 YDEGEE. The CDR3 here is CASRDGRAYGYTF. The CDR3 DNA sequence: TGTGCCAGCAGGGATGGACGGGCTTATGGCTACACCTTC.

The chain joins TRBV29-1 to TRBJ2-3; no clear D. Germline CDR1 SQVTM, CDR2 ANQGSEA. With 5 bases removed from V and 4 bases from J, the gap between germline ends came to 4 bases. CDR3 length: 10 residues. CDR3 protein: CSVRPDTQYF. CDR3 DNA sequence: TGCAGCGTTCGACCAGATACGCAGTATTTT.

The chain employs TRBV28 and TRBJ1-6; D perhaps matches TRBD1 (5 bases). This CDR3 is built from 13 residues. CDR1 is MDHEN and CDR2 is SYDVKM in the germline V gene. Trimming shortened V by 6 bases and J by 6 bases, and 9 bases separated the two germline ends. The CDR3 region has the DNA TGTGCCAGCAGCCCCCAGGGTAATTCACCCCTCCACTTT. This sequence encodes CASSPQGNSPLHF.

The gene calls are TRBV11-2 and TRBJ2-5; 11 bases line up with TRBD2. Germline values: CDR1 SGHAT, CDR2 FQNNGV. This CDR3 has 17 amino acids. Losses at the gene ends were 1 base for V and 4 bases for J; bases not matched to a gene: 8. Here the CDR3 reads CASSLAVSGGAGETQYF. CDR3 sequence (DNA): TGTGCCAGCAGCTTAGCTGTTAGCGGGGGGGCAGGAGAGACCCAGTACTTC.

V usage is TRBV2 and J usage is TRBJ2-5; 10 bases agree with TRBD2. This CDR3 contains 14 residues. V lost 5 bases to trimming and J lost 5 bases; unmatched junction nucleotides: 5. Germline CDR1 is SNHLY and CDR2 is FYNNEI. In DNA, the CDR3 is TGTGCCAGCAGTTCAGCGGGGGGGCTTGAGACCCAGTACTTC. It is translated as CASSSAGGLETQYF.

This rearrangement joins TRBV28 to TRBJ1-2, with D hard to call. Deletions cut 5 bases from V and 5 bases from J, with 15 bases between. Germline V gene lookup returns CDR1 MDHEN and CDR2 SYDVKM. The CDR3 consists of 14 residues. CDR3 coding DNA: TGTGCCAGCAGTCCCATGACCGACTGGTATGGCTACACCTTC. Amino acid sequence: CASSPMTDWYGYTF.